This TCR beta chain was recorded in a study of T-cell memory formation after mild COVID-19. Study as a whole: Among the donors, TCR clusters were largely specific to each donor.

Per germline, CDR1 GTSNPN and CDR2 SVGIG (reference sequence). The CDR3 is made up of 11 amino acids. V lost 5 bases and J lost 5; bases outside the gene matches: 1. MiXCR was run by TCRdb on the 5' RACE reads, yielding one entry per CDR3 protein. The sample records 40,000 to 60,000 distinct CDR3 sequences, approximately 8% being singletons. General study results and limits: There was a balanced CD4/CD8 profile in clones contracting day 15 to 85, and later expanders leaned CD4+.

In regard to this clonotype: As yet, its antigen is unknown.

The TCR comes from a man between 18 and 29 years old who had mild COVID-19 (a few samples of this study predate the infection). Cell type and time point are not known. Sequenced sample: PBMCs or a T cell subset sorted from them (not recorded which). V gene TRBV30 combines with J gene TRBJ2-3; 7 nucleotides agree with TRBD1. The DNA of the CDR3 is TGTGCCTGGGACAGGGAAGATACGCAGTATTTT. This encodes CAWDREDTQYF. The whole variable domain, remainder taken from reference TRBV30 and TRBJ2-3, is SQTIHQWPATLVQPVGSPLSLECTVEGTSNPNLYWYRQAAGRGLQLLFYSVGIGQISSEVPQNLSASRPQDRQFILSSKKLLLSDSGFYLCAWDREDTQYFGPGTRLTVL.